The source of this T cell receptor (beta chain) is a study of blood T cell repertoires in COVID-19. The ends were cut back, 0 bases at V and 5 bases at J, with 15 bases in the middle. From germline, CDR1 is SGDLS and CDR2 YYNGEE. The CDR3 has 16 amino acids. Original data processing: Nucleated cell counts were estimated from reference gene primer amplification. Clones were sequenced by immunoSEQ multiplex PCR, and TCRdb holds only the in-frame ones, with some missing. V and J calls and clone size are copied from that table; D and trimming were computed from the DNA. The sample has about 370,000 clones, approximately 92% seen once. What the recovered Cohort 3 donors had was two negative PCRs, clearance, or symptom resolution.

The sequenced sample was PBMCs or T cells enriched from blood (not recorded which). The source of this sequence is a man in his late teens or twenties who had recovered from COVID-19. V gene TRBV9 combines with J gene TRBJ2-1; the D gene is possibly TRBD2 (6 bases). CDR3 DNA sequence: TGTGCCAGCAGCGTAGTAGTGGGAGGTTTAAACAATGAGCAGTTCTTC. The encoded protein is CASSVVVGGLNNEQFF.